This TCR beta chain was recorded in a study of beta chain features in type 1 diabetes. General study findings and limits: VDJ junctions sequenced from type 1 diabetes patients showed fewer insertions and more deletions.

Germline loops: CDR1 DFQATT, CDR2 SNEGSKA (reference sequence). CDR3 length: 11 residues. The trim removed 7 bases at V and 9 bases at J, leaving 2 bases unmatched. The whole isolated RNA underwent reverse transcription, so sequencing captured expressed TCRB transcripts. Generated by immunoSEQ multiplex PCR, the TCRdb table keeps only in-frame clones and is missing some. The data contain about 290,000 clones, 8% of them singletons. Points on this clone: The antigen is not known.

Cells sorted by CD45RO/CCR7/CD25/CD127/CD95/CD27 comprised CD4+ naive, central memory, regulatory and stem cell-like memory cells. Sorting produced populations that all topped 98% purity. V is TRBV20-1 and J is TRBJ2-1; 11 nucleotides line up with TRBD2. The receptor was derived from a woman aged 18-35 years in good health. The specimen was central memory CD4+ T cells from blood. In nucleotides, the CDR3 is TGCAGTGTAGCGGGGGGGCTTGAGCAGTTCTTC. This encodes CSVAGGLEQFF.